The text below deals with one TCR beta chain. Its antigen is currently not known. Per-base quality was not reported, and no clone a single base away is much larger than it. The immunoSEQ Assay, a bias-controlled multiplex PCR, was used to amplify TCRbeta CDR3 regions from genomic DNA. Concerning the study's data processing: Within the assay, amplification of reference gene primers was used to estimate how many nucleated cells each sample contained. Sequence reads were collapsed and filtered to measure the absolute abundance of every unique TCRbeta CDR3 rearrangement. For each sample, productive Simpson clonality was calculated as the square root of Simpson's diversity index over productive rearrangements. In its TCRdb copy, this immuneACCESS table keeps in-frame sequences only and misses some clones. Where compared with another copy, unresolved V genes explain less than half of these, and the others have no known cause. Clonal size and the V and J genes are those of that table, whereas D and trimming came from the DNA. This sample has roughly 81,000 clones in its table, and about four fifths of those were observed once. 8.5% to 12% of the sample goes to the ten largest clones.

The data were obtained in a study of blood T cell repertoires in COVID-19 (dated by TCRdb to the early 2020s). In terms of the full investigation: The collaborator samples originated in the United States, Italy and Spain and spanned the acute and convalescent phases of COVID-19. The material from the prospective study consisted of cDNA or gDNA derived from T cells, B-cell-depleted T cells, or PBMCs. Deeply sampled blood TCRbeta repertoires from subjects exposed to, actively infected with, or recovered from COVID-19 were included in the dataset. The repertoires were made available in a free public database intended to serve as a resource for research on the immune response to SARS-CoV-2. The samples were drawn from two sources: the first 160 participants of the ongoing ImmuneRACE study, and fewer than 1,500 subjects contributed by 6 global collaborators. The sample metadata nearly always contained a de-identified subject ID, COVID-19 status, age in years and sex. Where available, HLA class I and class II types were taken from metadata supplied by the sample provider and were not determined by assay-based typing.

The collaborating institutions used their own protocols to collect whole blood in K2EDTA tubes. For TCRbeta analysis, collaborators shipped samples as frozen whole blood, isolated PBMCs, or DNA extracted from either of those sample types. Results the study describes overall, beyond this receptor: The quantity of clinical and demographic metadata differed by source and by participant and was supplied without curation.

This TCR came from a man aged 60 to 75 with acute or convalescent COVID-19. The sequenced sample was peripheral blood.

For the CDR3, the sequence is CASSPLERGGEKLFF. The bases read TGTGCCAGCAGCCCACTTGAAAGGGGGGGCGAAAAACTGTTTTTT. Recombination connected TRBV7-6 to TRBJ1-4; perhaps TRBD1 is the D gene, with 6 bases matching. In the germline V gene, CDR1 corresponds to SGHVS and CDR2 to FNYEAQ. Inclusive of the bounding cysteine and phenylalanine, the CDR3 is 15 residues long. The only DNA kept is the CDR3, 45 bases in frame from the first base. V gives up 5 bases and J gives up 8 bases, and the segment between their germline ends measures 18 bases. The variable domain in full, with residues beyond the CDR3 obtained from the reference TRBV7-6 and TRBJ1-4 genes, is GAGVSQSPRYKVTKRGQDVALRCDPISGHVSLYWYRQALGQGPEFLTYFNYEAQQDKSGLPNDRFSAERPEGSISTLTIQRTEQRDSAMYRCASSPLERGGEKLFFGSGTQLSVL.